A single sample gave rise to the 7 T cell receptor beta chains below, sequenced in a study of blood T cell repertoires in COVID-19 (dated by TCRdb to about 2020). Preparation of the library involved the immunoSEQ multiplex PCR assay. Here the immuneACCESS table is served through TCRdb, limited to in-frame sequences with V and J called. Missing clones are a known gap in these copies; in checked studies unresolved V genes cover under half, and the rest lacks a known reason. This sample lists some 190,000 clones; approximately 86% were detected once. The top ten clones comprise about 1% of the sample. Input material: peripheral blood. Every receptor here comes from a man younger than 45 with acute or convalescent COVID-19.

In this sample, this clone turned up once. The chain uses TRBV27 and TRBJ2-1; 7 nucleotides line up with TRBD2. Germline loops: CDR1 MNHEY, CDR2 SMNVEV (reference sequence). The J segment lost 4 bases and the V segment lost 4 bases, leaving 4 bases of the junction unmatched. The CDR3 spans 14 residues. The CDR3 DNA is TGTGCCAGCAGTTCGGGAGGACCATACAATGAGCAGTTCTTC. Its protein product is CASSSGGPYNEQFF.

The chain couples TRBV5-1 to TRBJ1-2; possibly TRBD1 for D (6 bases). This CDR3 region has 12 residues. With 4 bases removed from V and 5 bases from J, the gap between germline ends came to 9 bases. Per germline, CDR1 SGHRS and CDR2 YFSETQ. In nucleotides, the CDR3 is TGCGCCAGCAGCACGAGGGGGTATGGCTACACCTTC. As protein: CASSTRGYGYTF.

In this sample, this clone turned up once. V usage is TRBV5-1 and J usage is TRBJ1-4; 7 bases align to TRBD1. The CDR3 has 15 amino acids. V was pared by 1 base and J by 4 bases, with 4 bases of the junction left unmatched. CDR1 SGHRS and CDR2 YFSETQ come from the germline V gene. This chain's CDR3 is CASSLKGAINEKLFF. The CDR3 region has the DNA TGCGCCAGCAGCTTGAAGGGGGCGATTAATGAAAAACTGTTTTTT.

The V call is TRBV12-3 or TRBV12-4, the J call TRBJ1-3; the D is unclear. Trimming cost V 6 bases and J 7 bases, with 13 bases left between them. This CDR3 region has 13 residues. The CDR3 nucleotides read TGTGCCAGCAGGCTCCACCTGGAGAACACCATATATTTT. Its translation: CASRLHLENTIYF.

CDR3 sequence (DNA): TGTGCCAGCAGCTTTCAGGCAGGGTTCAGAGGCAATCAGCCCCAGCATTTT. Its translation: CASSFQAGFRGNQPQHF. The rearrangement uses TRBV5-5 and TRBJ1-5; weak D call: TRBD1 (5 bases). The CDR3 runs to 17 residues. V shed 2 bases and J shed 2 bases, with 17 bases lying between them. Per germline, CDR1 SGHKS and CDR2 YYEKEE (reference sequence).

The chain employs TRBV4-1 and TRBJ1-5; 8 bases match TRBD1. This CDR3 spans 15 amino acids. Germline values: CDR1 MGHRA, CDR2 YSYEKL. V was pared by 0 bases and J by 5 bases, with 3 bases of the junction left unmatched. Here the CDR3 reads CASSQDWTGYQPQHF. As DNA, the CDR3 is TGCGCCAGCAGCCAAGATTGGACAGGGTATCAGCCCCAGCATTTT.

This chain joins TRBV11-1 and TRBJ2-3; the D gene is possibly TRBD2 (6 bases). Trimming stripped 1 base from V and 1 base from J, with 12 bases between. The CDR3 is 16 residues long. The V gene's germline CDR1 is SGHAT and CDR2 FQDESV (reference sequence). CDR3 amino acids: CASSLVAGGRTDTQYF. Here the CDR3 DNA reads TGTGCCAGCAGCTTAGTTGCAGGAGGGCGCACAGATACGCAGTATTTT.